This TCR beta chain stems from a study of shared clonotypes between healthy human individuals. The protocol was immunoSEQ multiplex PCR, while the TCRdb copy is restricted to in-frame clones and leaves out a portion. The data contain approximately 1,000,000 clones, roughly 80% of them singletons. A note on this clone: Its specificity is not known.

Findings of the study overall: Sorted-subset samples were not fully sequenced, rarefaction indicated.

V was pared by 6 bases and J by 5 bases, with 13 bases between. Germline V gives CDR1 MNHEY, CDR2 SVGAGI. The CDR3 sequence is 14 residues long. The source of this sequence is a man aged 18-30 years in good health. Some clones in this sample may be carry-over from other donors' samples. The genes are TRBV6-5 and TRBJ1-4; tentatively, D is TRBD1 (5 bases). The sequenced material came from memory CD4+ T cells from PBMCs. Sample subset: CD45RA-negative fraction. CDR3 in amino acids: CASRHGTKNEKLFF. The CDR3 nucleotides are TGTGCCAGCAGACACGGGACTAAGAATGAAAAACTGTTTTTT.